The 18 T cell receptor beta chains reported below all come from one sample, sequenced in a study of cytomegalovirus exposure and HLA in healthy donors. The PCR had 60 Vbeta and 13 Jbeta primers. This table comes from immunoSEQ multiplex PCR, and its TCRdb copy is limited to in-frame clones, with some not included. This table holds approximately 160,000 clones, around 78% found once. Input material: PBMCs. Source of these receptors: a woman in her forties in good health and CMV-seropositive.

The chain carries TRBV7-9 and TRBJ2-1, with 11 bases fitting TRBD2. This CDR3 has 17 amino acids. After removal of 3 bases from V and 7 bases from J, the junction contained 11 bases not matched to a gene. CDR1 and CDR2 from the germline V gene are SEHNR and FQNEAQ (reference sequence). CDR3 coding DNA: TGTGCCAGCAGCTTCCTCTTGACTAGCGGGGAAGGGAATGAGCAGTTCTTC. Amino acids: CASSFLLTSGEGNEQFF.

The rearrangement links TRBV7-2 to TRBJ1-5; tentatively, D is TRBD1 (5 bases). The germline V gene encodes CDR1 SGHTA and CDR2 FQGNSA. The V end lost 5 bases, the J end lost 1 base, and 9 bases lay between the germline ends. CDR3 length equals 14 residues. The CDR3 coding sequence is TGTGCCAGCAGCCCAGCAGGGAGCAATCAGCCCCAGCATTTT. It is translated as CASSPAGSNQPQHF.

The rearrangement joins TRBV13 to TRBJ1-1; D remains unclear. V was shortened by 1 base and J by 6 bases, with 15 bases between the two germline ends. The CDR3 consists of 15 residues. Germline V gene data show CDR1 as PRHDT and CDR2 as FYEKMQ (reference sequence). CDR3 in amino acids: CASSLVSSGDAEAFF. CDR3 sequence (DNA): TGTGCCAGCAGCTTAGTGAGTTCGGGTGACGCTGAAGCTTTCTTT.

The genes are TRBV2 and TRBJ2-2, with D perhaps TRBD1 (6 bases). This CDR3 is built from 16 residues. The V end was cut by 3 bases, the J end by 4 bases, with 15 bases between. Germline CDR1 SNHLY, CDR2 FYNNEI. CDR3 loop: CASSESPGVGTGELFF. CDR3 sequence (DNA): TGTGCCAGCAGTGAGTCTCCAGGGGTTGGCACCGGGGAGCTGTTTTTT.

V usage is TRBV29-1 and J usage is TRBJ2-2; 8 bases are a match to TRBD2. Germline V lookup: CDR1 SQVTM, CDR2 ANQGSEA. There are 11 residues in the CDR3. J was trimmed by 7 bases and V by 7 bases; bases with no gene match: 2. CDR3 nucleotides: TGCAGCGGTGGGACTAGCGGGGAGCTGTTTTTT. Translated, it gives CSGGTSGELFF.

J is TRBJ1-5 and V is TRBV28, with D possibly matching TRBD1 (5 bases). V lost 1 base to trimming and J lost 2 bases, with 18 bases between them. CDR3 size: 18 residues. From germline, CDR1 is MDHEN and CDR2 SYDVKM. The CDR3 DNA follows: TGTGCCAGCAGTTTATCGACGGCGGGGGTTCCGGGCAATCAGCCCCAGCATTTT. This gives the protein CASSLSTAGVPGNQPQHF.

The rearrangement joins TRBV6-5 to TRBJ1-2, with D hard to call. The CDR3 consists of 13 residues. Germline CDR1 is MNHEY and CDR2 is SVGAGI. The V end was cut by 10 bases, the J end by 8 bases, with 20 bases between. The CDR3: CAIRSATLRGYTF. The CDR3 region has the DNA TGTGCCATACGATCAGCGACCTTGAGGGGCTACACCTTC.

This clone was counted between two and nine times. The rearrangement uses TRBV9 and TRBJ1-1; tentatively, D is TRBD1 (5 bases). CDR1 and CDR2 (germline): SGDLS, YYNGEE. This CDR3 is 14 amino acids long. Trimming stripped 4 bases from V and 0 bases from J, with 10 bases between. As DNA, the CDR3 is TGTGCCAGCAGCTTGACAGCTGTGAACACTGAAGCTTTCTTT. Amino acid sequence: CASSLTAVNTEAFF.

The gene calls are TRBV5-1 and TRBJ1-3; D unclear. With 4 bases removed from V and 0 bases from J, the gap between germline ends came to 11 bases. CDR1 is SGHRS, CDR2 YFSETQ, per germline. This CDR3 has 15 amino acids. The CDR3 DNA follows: TGCGCCAGCAGCCCTGCCGGAGTCTCTGGAAACACCATATATTTT. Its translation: CASSPAGVSGNTIYF.

CDR3 loop: CSVGEPGLKYGYTF. CDR3 DNA sequence: TGCAGCGTTGGGGAACCGGGACTGAAGTATGGCTACACCTTC. V gene TRBV29-1 combines with J gene TRBJ1-2, with a weak D call TRBD1 (5 bases). V shed 4 bases and J shed 5 bases, with 17 bases lying between them. The germline gives CDR1 SQVTM, CDR2 ANQGSEA. This CDR3 region has 14 residues.

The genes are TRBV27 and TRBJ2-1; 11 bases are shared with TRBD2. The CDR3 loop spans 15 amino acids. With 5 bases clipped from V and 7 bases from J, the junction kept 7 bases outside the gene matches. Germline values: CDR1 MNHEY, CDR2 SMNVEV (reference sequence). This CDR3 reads CASSIAGGRRNEQFF. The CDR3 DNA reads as TGTGCCAGCAGTATAGCGGGGGGGCGCAGGAATGAGCAGTTCTTC.

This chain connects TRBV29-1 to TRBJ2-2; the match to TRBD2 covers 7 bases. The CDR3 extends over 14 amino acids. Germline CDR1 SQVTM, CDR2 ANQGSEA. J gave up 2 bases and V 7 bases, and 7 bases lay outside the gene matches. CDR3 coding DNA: TGCAGCGCCGGGGAGGGGTCTAACACCGGGGAGCTGTTTTTT. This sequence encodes CSAGEGSNTGELFF.

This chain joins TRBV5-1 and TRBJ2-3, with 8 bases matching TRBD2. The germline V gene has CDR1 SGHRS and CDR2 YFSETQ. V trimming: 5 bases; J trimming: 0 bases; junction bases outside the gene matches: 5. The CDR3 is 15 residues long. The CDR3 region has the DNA TGCGCCAGCAGTTGGACTAGCCTCAGCACAGATACGCAGTATTTT. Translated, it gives CASSWTSLSTDTQYF.

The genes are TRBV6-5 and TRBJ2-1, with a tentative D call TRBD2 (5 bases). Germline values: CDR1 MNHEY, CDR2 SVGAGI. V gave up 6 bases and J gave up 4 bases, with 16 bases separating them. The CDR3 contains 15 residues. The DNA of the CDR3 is TGTGCCAGCAGCTTGGGGAGCGTGACGTACAATGAGCAGTTCTTC. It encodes CASSLGSVTYNEQFF.

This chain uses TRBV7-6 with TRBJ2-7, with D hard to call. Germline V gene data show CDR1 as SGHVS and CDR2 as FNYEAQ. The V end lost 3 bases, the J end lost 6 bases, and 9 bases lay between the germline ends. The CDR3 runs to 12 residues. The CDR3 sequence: CASSFSPLEQYF. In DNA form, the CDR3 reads TGTGCCAGCAGCTTCAGTCCCCTCGAGCAGTACTTC.

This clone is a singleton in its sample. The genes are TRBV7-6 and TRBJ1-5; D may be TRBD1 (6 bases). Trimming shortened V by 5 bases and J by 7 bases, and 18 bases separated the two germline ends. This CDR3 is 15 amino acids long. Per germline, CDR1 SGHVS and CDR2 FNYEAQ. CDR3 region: CASSKNTGFGQPQHF. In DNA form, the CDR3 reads TGTGCCAGCAGCAAGAATACAGGGTTCGGACAGCCCCAGCATTTT.

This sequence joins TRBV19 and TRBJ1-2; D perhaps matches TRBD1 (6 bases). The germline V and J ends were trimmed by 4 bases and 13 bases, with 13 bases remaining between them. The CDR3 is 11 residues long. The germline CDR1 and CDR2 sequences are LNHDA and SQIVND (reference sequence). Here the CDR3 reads CASSKTGRATF. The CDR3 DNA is TGTGCCAGTAGTAAGACAGGCAGGGCCACCTTC. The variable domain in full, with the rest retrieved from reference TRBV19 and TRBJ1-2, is DGGITQSPKYLFRKEGQNVTLSCEQNLNHDAMYWYRQDPGQGLRLIYYSQIVNDFQKGDIAEGYSVSREKKESFPLTVTSAQKNPTAFYLCASSKTGRATFGSGTRLTVV.

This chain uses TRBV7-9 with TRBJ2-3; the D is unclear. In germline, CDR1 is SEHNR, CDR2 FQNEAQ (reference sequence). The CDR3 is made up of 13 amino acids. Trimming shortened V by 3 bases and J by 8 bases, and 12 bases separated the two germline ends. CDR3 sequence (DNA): TGTGCCAGCAGCTTTGTGACAATTGCTACGCAGTATTTT. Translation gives CASSFVTIATQYF.